A single sample is the source of the 24 T cell receptor beta chains below, sequenced in a study of T cell responses to AZD1222 COVID-19 vaccine. Using immunoSEQ multiplex PCR, the repertoire was profiled, and TCRdb retains in-frame clones only, with some absent. The sample shows some 96,000 clones, about 88% of them seen only once. Sample: peripheral blood, taken on day 0 of AZD1222 vaccination. Receptor source: an adult in good health.

V usage is TRBV27 and J usage is TRBJ2-2; the D gene is possibly TRBD2 (6 bases). The CDR3 sequence is 15 residues long. CDR1 is MNHEY and CDR2 is SMNVEV in the germline V gene (reference sequence). The V end lost 2 bases, the J end lost 3 bases, and 10 bases lay between the germline ends. CDR3 nucleotide sequence: TGTGCCAGCAGTTTAACACGGGACTACACCGGGGAGCTGTTTTTT. Translating it yields CASSLTRDYTGELFF.

This chain links TRBV15 with TRBJ1-2, with 7 bases matching TRBD1. Germline CDR1 LNHNV, CDR2 YYDKDF (reference sequence). V dropped 1 base and J dropped 4; count of bases not matched to a gene: 6. CDR3 length equals 15 residues. In DNA form, the CDR3 reads TGTGCCACCAGCAGAGGTGACAGGGACCTCTATGGCTACACCTTC. It is translated as CATSRGDRDLYGYTF.

V usage is TRBV25-1 and J usage is TRBJ2-7, with D perhaps TRBD1 or TRBD2 (6 bases each). The CDR3 extends over 13 amino acids. V was cut by 8 bases and J by 3 bases, with 14 bases left in between. The germline CDR1 and CDR2 sequences are MGHDK and SYGVNS. Here the CDR3 DNA reads TGTGCCAGCGGGGGGCCAGGGCACTACGAGCAGTACTTC. This gives the protein CASGGPGHYEQYF.

This clone was detected only once. The chain uses TRBV6-2 or TRBV6-3 and TRBJ1-5; D unresolved. The germline V and J ends were trimmed by 2 bases and 0 bases, with 8 bases remaining between them. Germline CDR1 MNHEY, CDR2 SVGEGT. The CDR3 extends over 15 amino acids. The CDR3: CASSYAPHSNQPQHF. The CDR3 nucleotides are TGTGCCAGCAGTTACGCCCCGCATAGCAATCAGCCCCAGCATTTT.

The chain carries TRBV18 and TRBJ2-1; perhaps TRBD1 as D (6 bases). The V gene lost 3 bases and the J gene lost 3 bases, with 12 bases spanning the gap. CDR3 length: 15 amino acids. The germline V gene encodes CDR1 KGHSH and CDR2 LQKENI. The CDR3 is CASSPRSRGYNEQFF. The CDR3 region has the DNA TGTGCCAGCTCACCCCGTTCCAGGGGCTACAATGAGCAGTTCTTC.

This clone has only a few counts. As DNA, the CDR3 is TGCGCCAGCAGCCAACTGGGGCAGACTAGGCAGACCCAGTACTTC. Protein: CASSQLGQTRQTQYF. The J gene is TRBJ2-5, the V gene TRBV4-1; D might be TRBD2 (6 bases). The germline V and J ends were trimmed by 2 bases and 6 bases, with 16 bases remaining between them. Germline V CDR1 and CDR2: MGHRA, YSYEKL. The CDR3 extends over 15 amino acids.

This clone has more than one count but fewer than ten. The rearrangement links TRBV5-6 to TRBJ2-2, with no clear D. The germline V and J ends were trimmed by 3 bases and 4 bases, with 10 bases remaining between them. Germline V gene lookup returns CDR1 SGHDT and CDR2 YYEEEE. The CDR3 covers 14 residues. The CDR3 DNA sequence: TGTGCCAGCAGCTGGGATTTTGGCACCGGGGAGCTGTTTTTT. This translates into CASSWDFGTGELFF.

The chain combines TRBV20-1 with TRBJ2-7, with 11 bases lining up with TRBD1. In germline, CDR1 is DFQATT, CDR2 SNEGSKA (reference sequence). Trimming at V came to 5 bases and at J to 5 bases, leaving 11 bases not matched to a gene. The CDR3 is made up of 15 amino acids. CDR3 in DNA: TGCAGTGCTGGTGGACAGGGGGCAGGCTGGGACGAGCAGTACTTC. Translation gives CSAGGQGAGWDEQYF.

The rearrangement uses TRBV5-1 and TRBJ1-2; perhaps TRBD1 as D (5 bases). The CDR3 spans 16 residues. Trimming stripped 4 bases from V and 1 base from J, with 17 bases between. Germline V gives CDR1 SGHRS, CDR2 YFSETQ. The DNA for the CDR3 is TGCGCCAGCAGCGGGGCCTTGGACGGATTTAACTATGGCTACACCTTC. Residues: CASSGALDGFNYGYTF.

This chain uses TRBV15 with TRBJ2-5, with a tentative D call TRBD1 (5 bases). The V and J ends lost 3 bases and 4 bases respectively, with 18 bases between them. The germline CDR1 and CDR2 sequences are LNHNV and YYDKDF (reference sequence). This CDR3 has 16 amino acids. CDR3 coding DNA: TGTGCCACCAGCAGCTCCTCTAGGGTTGGGGCAGAGACCCAGTACTTC. This encodes CATSSSSRVGAETQYF.

The rearrangement links TRBV11-2 to TRBJ1-1; D is unresolved. The CDR3 consists of 14 residues. Germline V gene sequence: CDR1 SGHAT, CDR2 FQNNGV. V was clipped by 5 bases and J by 0 bases, with 10 bases between them. CDR3 sequence (DNA): TGTGCCAGCAGCCCGGCCCACCTGAACACTGAAGCTTTCTTT. Its protein is CASSPAHLNTEAFF.

V is TRBV6-5 and J is TRBJ2-1, with unresolved D. This CDR3 has 12 amino acids. The V end lost 8 bases, the J end lost 6 bases, and 11 bases lay between the germline ends. Germline assignment: CDR1 MNHEY and CDR2 SVGAGI. Written as DNA, the CDR3 is TGTGCCAGCCTCCTAGTGGGCAATGAGCAGTTCTTC. This encodes CASLLVGNEQFF.

The chain links TRBV10-1 to TRBJ2-7, with D possibly being TRBD2 (6 bases). There are 16 residues in the CDR3. Looked up from germline, CDR1 is WNHNN and CDR2 is SYGVQD (reference sequence). With 0 bases removed from V and 3 bases from J, the gap between germline ends came to 15 bases. The CDR3 DNA reads as TGCGCCAGCAGTGAGTCTCCCGGGGGTCAAGACTACGAGCAGTACTTC. The encoded protein is CASSESPGGQDYEQYF.

This chain links TRBV4-1 with TRBJ1-1, with no clear D. The ends were cut back, 1 base at V and 4 bases at J, with 4 bases in the middle. Germline CDR1 and CDR2: MGHRA and YSYEKL. The CDR3 sequence is 12 residues long. As DNA, the CDR3 is TGCGCCAGCAGCCAAGGTACCACTGAAGCTTTCTTT. Encoded protein: CASSQGTTEAFF.

V and J are TRBV2 and TRBJ2-1; 10 nucleotides align to TRBD2. The CDR3 has 15 residues. Germline CDR1 is SNHLY and CDR2 is FYNNEI. Trimming removed 4 bases from V and 10 bases from J; junction bases left unmatched: 10. The CDR3 protein is CASSVLAGRRMEQFF. CDR3 in DNA: TGTGCCAGCAGTGTACTAGCGGGGAGGAGAATGGAGCAGTTCTTC.

The V and J genes are TRBV4-1 and TRBJ2-7, with 11 positions matching TRBD2. Unmatched junction bases numbered 5, after V lost 3 bases and J lost 4 bases. CDR1 and CDR2 (germline): MGHRA, YSYEKL. This CDR3 region has 15 residues. The chain's CDR3 is CASSQGTSGLYEQYF. The DNA for the CDR3 is TGCGCCAGCAGCCAGGGGACTAGCGGCCTGTACGAGCAGTACTTC.

The V call is TRBV19, the J call TRBJ2-1; 8 bases map to TRBD2. The germline gives CDR1 LNHDA, CDR2 SQIVND (reference sequence). The V segment lost 10 bases and the J segment 10 bases; nucleotides outside the gene matches: 9. The CDR3 is 12 residues long. The CDR3 loop is CATLLGGGEQFF. CDR3 sequence (DNA): TGTGCCACCCTCCTTGGCGGGGGGGAGCAGTTCTTC.

This clone was seen just once. The J gene is TRBJ2-7, the V gene TRBV9, with D perhaps TRBD2 (6 bases). The germline gives CDR1 SGDLS, CDR2 YYNGEE. The CDR3 sequence is 13 residues long. With 4 bases removed from V and 5 bases from J, the gap between germline ends came to 13 bases. CDR3 coding DNA: TGTGCCAGCAGCACTAGCCAAGGTGACGAGCAGTACTTC. This gives the protein CASSTSQGDEQYF.

CDR3 coding DNA: TGCGCCAGCAGCCAAGACCGGAGGACTAGCCTCGGCGAGCAGTACTTC. This encodes CASSQDRRTSLGEQYF. V usage is TRBV4-3 and J usage is TRBJ2-7, with 8 bases aligning to TRBD2. V trimming: 0 bases; J trimming: 6 bases; junction bases outside the gene matches: 10. The CDR3 sequence is 16 residues long. From germline, CDR1 is LGHNA and CDR2 YSLEER.

In DNA, the CDR3 is TGTGCCAGCTCACCCCCGGGACTAGGCTACAATGAGCAGTTCTTC. Residues: CASSPPGLGYNEQFF. The chain employs TRBV18 and TRBJ2-1, with 8 nucleotides matching TRBD2. Germline assignment: CDR1 KGHSH and CDR2 LQKENI. This CDR3 contains 15 residues. V lost 3 bases, J lost 3 bases, and 4 bases stayed unmatched.

The chain has TRBV19 and TRBJ2-7; 10 bases fit TRBD1. V was pared by 1 base and J by 4 bases, with 4 bases of the junction left unmatched. This CDR3 contains 15 residues. From germline, CDR1 is LNHDA and CDR2 SQIVND (reference sequence). The CDR3 nucleotides read TGTGCCAGTAGTATAGCAGGGACAGGGGAATACGAGCAGTACTTC. It is translated as CASSIAGTGEYEQYF.

This chain links TRBV18 with TRBJ2-7, with TRBD2 identical over 16 bases. There are 18 residues in the CDR3. Germline CDR1 KGHSH, CDR2 LQKENI. V lost 5 bases to trimming and J lost 6 bases; unmatched junction nucleotides: 13. The CDR3 loop is CASSSFAGLAGGPSEQYF. CDR3 nucleotides: TGTGCCAGCTCATCCTTCGCGGGACTAGCGGGAGGGCCCTCCGAGCAGTACTTC.

The CDR3 spells CASSHPGQGRETQYF. CDR3 nucleotides: TGTGCCAGCAGCCATCCCGGACAGGGAAGGGAGACCCAGTACTTC. The V call is TRBV3-1 (or the pseudogene TRBV3-2), the J call TRBJ2-5, with TRBD1 matching over 8 bases. Germline V lookup: CDR1 LGHDT, CDR2 YNNKEL (reference sequence). CDR3 length equals 15 residues. V lost 3 bases to trimming and J lost 5 bases; unmatched junction nucleotides: 8.

The gene calls are TRBV18 and TRBJ1-2, with a tentative D call TRBD1 (5 bases). CDR3 length: 15 residues. V was cut by 0 bases and J by 6 bases, with 14 bases left in between. Germline assignment: CDR1 KGHSH and CDR2 LQKENI. The chain's CDR3 is CASSPPGTVVNGYTF. The DNA of the CDR3 is TGTGCCAGCTCACCACCCGGGACGGTTGTTAATGGCTACACCTTC.